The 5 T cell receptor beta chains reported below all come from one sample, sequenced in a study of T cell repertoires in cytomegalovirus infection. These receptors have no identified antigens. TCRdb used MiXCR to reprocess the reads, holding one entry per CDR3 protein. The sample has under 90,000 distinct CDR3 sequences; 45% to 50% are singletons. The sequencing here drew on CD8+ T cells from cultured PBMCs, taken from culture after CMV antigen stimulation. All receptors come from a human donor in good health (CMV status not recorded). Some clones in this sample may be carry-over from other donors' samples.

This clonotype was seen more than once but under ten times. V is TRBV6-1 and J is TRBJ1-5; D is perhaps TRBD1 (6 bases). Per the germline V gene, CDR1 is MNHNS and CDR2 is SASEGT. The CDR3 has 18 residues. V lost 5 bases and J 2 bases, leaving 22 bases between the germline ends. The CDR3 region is CASSQNLQGRGGNQPQHF. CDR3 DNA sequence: TGTGCCAGCAGTCAAAATTTACAGGGACGGGGGGGCAATCAGCCCCAGCATTTT.

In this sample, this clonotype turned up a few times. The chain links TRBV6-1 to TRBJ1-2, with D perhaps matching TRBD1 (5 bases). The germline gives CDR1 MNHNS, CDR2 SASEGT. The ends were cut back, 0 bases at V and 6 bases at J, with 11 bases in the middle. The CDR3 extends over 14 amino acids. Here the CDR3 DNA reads TGTGCCAGCAGTGAAGCGGGGGGGATCAATGGCTACACCTTC. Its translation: CASSEAGGINGYTF.

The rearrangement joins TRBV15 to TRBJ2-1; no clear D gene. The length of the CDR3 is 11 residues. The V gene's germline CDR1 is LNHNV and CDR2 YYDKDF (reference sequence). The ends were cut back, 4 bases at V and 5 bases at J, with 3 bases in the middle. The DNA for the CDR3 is TGTGCCACCAGCATTAACAATGAGCAGTTCTTC. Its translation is CATSINNEQFF.

DNA of the CDR3: TGTGCCAGCAGTGAGGATTGGGACAGCTACTCCTACGAGCAGTACTTC. This gives the protein CASSEDWDSYSYEQYF. The chain links TRBV6-1 to TRBJ2-7; TRBD1 aligns across 7 bases. Looked up from germline, CDR1 is MNHNS and CDR2 is SASEGT. V shed 3 bases, J shed 0 bases, and the junction held 8 bases outside the gene matches. The CDR3 is made up of 16 amino acids.

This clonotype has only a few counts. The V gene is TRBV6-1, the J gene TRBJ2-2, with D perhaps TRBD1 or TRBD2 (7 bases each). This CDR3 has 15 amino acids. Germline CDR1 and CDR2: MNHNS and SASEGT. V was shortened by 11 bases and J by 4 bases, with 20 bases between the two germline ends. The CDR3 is CAGLPQGGGTGELFF. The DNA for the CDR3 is TGTGCCGGGTTGCCCCAGGGGGGGGGCACCGGGGAGCTGTTTTTT.